The present T cell receptor (beta chain) was sequenced within a study of tumor and adjacent non-tumor tissue in lung cancer. The germline gives CDR1 MNHEY, CDR2 SVGAGI. The CDR3 contains 16 residues. V was cut by 0 bases and J by 3 bases, with 15 bases left in between. No cell sorting was done before RNA was extracted from the tissue. In its sample, this clonotype is medium-sized (0.01 to 0.1%). TCRbeta libraries were built with three rounds of nested PCR, modified from ARM-PCR. One entry per CDR3 protein, called by TCRdb with MiXCR from the multiplex PCR reads. This table has under 250,000 distinct CDR3 sequences, around 71% appearing once.

The sequenced sample was lung tumor tissue. This chain uses TRBV6-5 with TRBJ2-7; D gene unclear. The TCR comes from a man between 60 and 75 years old with non-small cell lung cancer. In DNA, the CDR3 is TGTGCCAGCAGTTACTCGGGTATTGGTCAGAGCTACGAGCAGTACTTC. This gives the protein CASSYSGIGQSYEQYF.